This T cell receptor (beta chain) was obtained from a study of CD8 T cells in ankylosing spondylitis. Germline V CDR1 and CDR2: SGHRS, YFSETQ. The V and J ends lost 0 bases and 5 bases, in that order; junction bases with no gene match: 3. This CDR3 is built from 15 residues. This clonotype appeared a few times. Its antigen is as yet unknown. The TCR beta libraries were generated through quantitative 5'-RACE incorporating molecular barcodes. TCRdb re-analysed the 5' RACE reads in MiXCR, keeping a single row per CDR3 protein. The data contain 250,000 or so distinct CDR3 sequences, 15% to 20% of them seen just once; the ten biggest clones take up around 30%. General study results and limits: Blood of patients with ankylosing spondylitis appeared to be characterized by a TCR beta motif of eight highly homologous variants. Past research had described some motif variants in reactive arthritis synovial fluid and blood.

V and J are TRBV5-1 and TRBJ2-1, with 9 bases that match TRBD1. The sequence came from a male donor with ankylosing spondylitis or in good health (not recorded which). The specimen was blood, either unsorted or a sorted T cell fraction (not recorded which). Here the CDR3 DNA reads TGCGCCAGCAGCTTGGTGGACAGGGGAGACAATGAGCAGTTCTTC. As protein: CASSLVDRGDNEQFF.